These T cell receptor beta chains were read from a single sample in a study of spatial heterogeneity in lung cancer. Using its own MiXCR run on the 5' RACE reads, TCRdb lists one record per CDR3 protein. The repertoire consists of 20,000 to 30,000 distinct CDR3 sequences, with less than 5.5% occurring once and the leading ten covering more than 4.5%. The material sequenced was PBMCs, taken at surgery. These receptors all come from a male donor with early-stage non-small cell lung cancer. Both conserved end residues are part of each CDR3. D genes are given only for firm matches. The size of a clone is reported for some rows only, either as once, few or many, or as a class for expanded clones.

clone size	V gene	J gene	D gene	CDR3 protein	CDR3 DNA
medium-sized	TRBV10-3	TRBJ2-3	-	CAITLDPKRWTDTQYF	TGTGCCATCACCCTGGACCCAAAAAGGTGGACAGATACGCAGTATTTT
medium-sized	TRBV5-1	TRBJ1-1	-	CASRRDNTEAFF	TGCGCCAGTAGGAGGGATAACACTGAAGCTTTCTTT
many	TRBV5-1	TRBJ2-2	-	CASSLGGTGELFF	TGCGCCAGCAGCTTGGGAGGCACCGGGGAGCTGTTTTTT
medium-sized	TRBV20-1	TRBJ2-3	TRBD1	CSPSGGDTDTQYF	TGCAGTCCTTCAGGGGGAGACACAGATACGCAGTATTTT
many	TRBV10-3	TRBJ2-2	TRBD2	CAISESIGLAGVSNTGELFF	TGTGCCATCAGTGAGTCGATCGGACTAGCGGGGGTATCAAACACCGGGGAGCTGTTTTTT
few	TRBV7-2	TRBJ2-7	-	CASSSQAPYEQYF	TGTGCCAGCAGCTCGCAGGCCCCCTACGAGCAGTACTTC
many	TRBV6-5	TRBJ2-1	-	CASSLYNEQFF	TGTGCCAGCAGCCTATACAATGAGCAGTTCTTC
many	TRBV11-3	TRBJ1-1	-	CASSLDVRPNTEAFF	TGTGCCAGCAGCTTAGATGTAAGACCTAACACTGAAGCTTTCTTT
many	TRBV6-2/TRBV6-3	TRBJ1-6	-	CASSYGSGGGSPLHF	TGTGCCAGCAGTTACGGATCCGGGGGGGGCTCACCCCTCCACTTT
many	TRBV20-1	TRBJ1-1	TRBD1	CSARPTGPGSTEAFF	TGCAGTGCTAGACCGACAGGGCCTGGTAGCACTGAAGCTTTCTTT
-	TRBV12-3/TRBV12-4	TRBJ1-3	-	CASSRHGGNTIYF	TGTGCCAGCAGTCGACACGGGGGAAACACCATATATTTT
many	TRBV7-9	TRBJ1-6	-	CASSFTGSSYNSPLHF	TGTGCCAGCAGCTTTACAGGGAGCTCCTATAATTCACCCCTCCACTTT
many	TRBV20-1	TRBJ2-3	TRBD2	CSARLAGDLDTQYF	TGCAGTGCTAGGCTAGCGGGAGATCTTGATACGCAGTATTTT
many	TRBV7-2	TRBJ2-7	TRBD1	CASSRDRGAYEQYF	TGTGCCAGCAGCCGGGACAGGGGGGCCTACGAGCAGTACTTC
many	TRBV6-1	TRBJ2-3	-	CASSEGSGVGTDTQYF	TGTGCCAGCAGTGAAGGGTCGGGAGTGGGCACAGATACGCAGTATTTT
many	TRBV2	TRBJ2-4	-	CASGKESLAKNIQYF	TGTGCCAGCGGTAAAGAATCTCTAGCCAAAAACATTCAGTACTTC
many	TRBV6-5	TRBJ1-1	-	CASSKRSRGNTEAFF	TGTGCCAGCAGTAAACGTTCCAGGGGGAACACTGAAGCTTTCTTT
many	TRBV25-1	TRBJ1-1	-	CASSVMGLMTEAFF	TGTGCCAGCAGTGTCATGGGACTGATGACTGAAGCTTTCTTT